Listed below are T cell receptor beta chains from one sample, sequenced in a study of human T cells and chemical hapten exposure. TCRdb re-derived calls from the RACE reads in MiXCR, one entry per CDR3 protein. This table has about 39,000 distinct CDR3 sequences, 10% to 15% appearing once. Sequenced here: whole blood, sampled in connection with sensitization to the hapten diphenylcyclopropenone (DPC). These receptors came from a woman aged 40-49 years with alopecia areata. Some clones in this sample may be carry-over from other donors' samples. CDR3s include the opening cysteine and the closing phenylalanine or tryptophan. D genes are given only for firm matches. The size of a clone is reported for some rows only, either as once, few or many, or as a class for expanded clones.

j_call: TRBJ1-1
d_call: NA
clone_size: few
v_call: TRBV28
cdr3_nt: TGTGCCAGCAGTTTCGGCACCCGGTCCGGAGCTTTCTTT
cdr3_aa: CASSFGTRSGAFF

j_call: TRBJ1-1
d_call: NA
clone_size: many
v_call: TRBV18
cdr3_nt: TGTGCCAGTTCCACCAGGAAGACGAACACTGAAGCTTTCTTT
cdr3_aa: CASSTRKTNTEAFF

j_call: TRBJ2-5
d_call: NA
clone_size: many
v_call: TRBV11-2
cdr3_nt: TGTGCCAGCAGCTTAGGCGCAGGTCAAGAGACCCAGTACTTC
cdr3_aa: CASSLGAGQETQYF

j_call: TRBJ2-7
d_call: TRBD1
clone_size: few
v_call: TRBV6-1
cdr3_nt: TGTGCCAGCAGACGGACAGGTAGCTCCTACGAGCAGTACTTC
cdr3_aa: CASRRTGSSYEQYF

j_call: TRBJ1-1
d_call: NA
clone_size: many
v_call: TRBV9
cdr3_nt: TGTGCCAGCAGCACTACGTCGGGCACTGAAGCTTTCTTT
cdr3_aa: CASSTTSGTEAFF

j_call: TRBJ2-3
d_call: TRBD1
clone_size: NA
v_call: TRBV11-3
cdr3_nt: TGTGCCAGCAGCTTAGGACAGGGCCTTGACACAGATACGCAGTATTTT
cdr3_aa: CASSLGQGLDTDTQYF

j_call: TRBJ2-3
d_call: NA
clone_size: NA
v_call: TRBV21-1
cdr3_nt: TGTGCCAGCACCCTAGGTTTCAGGAGCACGAAGAGCACAGATACGCAGTATTTT
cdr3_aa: CASTLGFRSTKSTDTQYF

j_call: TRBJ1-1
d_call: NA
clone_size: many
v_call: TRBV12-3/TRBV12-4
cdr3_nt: TGTGCCAGCAGTCCGGCCCCACAGAACACTGAAGCTTTCTTT
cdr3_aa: CASSPAPQNTEAFF

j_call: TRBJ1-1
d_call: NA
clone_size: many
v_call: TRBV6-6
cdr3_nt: TGTGCCAGCCTATACCGGTCATCCACGAACACTGAAGCTTTCTTT
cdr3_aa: CASLYRSSTNTEAFF

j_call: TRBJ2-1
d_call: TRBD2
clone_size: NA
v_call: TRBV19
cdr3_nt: TGTGCCAGTAGTATATTTAGGACTAGGGCAGGGCCCTACAATGAGCAGTTCTTC
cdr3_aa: CASSIFRTRAGPYNEQFF

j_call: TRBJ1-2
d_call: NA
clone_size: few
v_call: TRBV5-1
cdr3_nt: TGCGCCAGCAGCTTGGACGGTGGCTACACCTTC
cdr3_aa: CASSLDGGYTF

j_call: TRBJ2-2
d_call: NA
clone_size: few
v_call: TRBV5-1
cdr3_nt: TGCGCCAGCAGCAGGTTAGCGGAGAACACCGGGGAGCTGTTTTTT
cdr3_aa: CASSRLAENTGELFF

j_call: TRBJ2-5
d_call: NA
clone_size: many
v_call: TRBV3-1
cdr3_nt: TGTGCCAGCAGCCAAGTACTACAAGAGACCCAGTACTTC
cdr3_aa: CASSQVLQETQYF

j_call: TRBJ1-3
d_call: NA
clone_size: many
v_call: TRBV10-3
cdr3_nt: TGTGCCATGTCACGGTCCTCCTCTGGAAACACCATATATTTT
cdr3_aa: CAMSRSSSGNTIYF

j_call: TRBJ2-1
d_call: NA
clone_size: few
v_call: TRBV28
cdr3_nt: TGTGCCAGCAGTTCAGCAGGGGGAGGAACTTACAATGAGCAGTTCTTC
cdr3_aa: CASSSAGGGTYNEQFF

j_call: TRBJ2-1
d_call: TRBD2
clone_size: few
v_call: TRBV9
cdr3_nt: TGTGCCAGCAGCGTAGAACCCAGCGGGGGAAATGAGCAGTTCTTC
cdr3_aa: CASSVEPSGGNEQFF

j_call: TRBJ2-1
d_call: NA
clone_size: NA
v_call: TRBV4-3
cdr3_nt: TGCGCCAGCAGCCAGGGTCCCCACAATGAGCAGTTCTTC
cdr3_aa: CASSQGPHNEQFF

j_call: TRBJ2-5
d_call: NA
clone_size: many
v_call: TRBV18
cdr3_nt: TGTGCCAGCTCACCCATCTTACAGGTCCCGGAGACCCAGTACTTC
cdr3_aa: CASSPILQVPETQYF

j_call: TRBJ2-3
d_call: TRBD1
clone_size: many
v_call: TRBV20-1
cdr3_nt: TGCAGTGCTAGAACGGACAGGGTTGATACGCAGTATTTT
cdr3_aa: CSARTDRVDTQYF

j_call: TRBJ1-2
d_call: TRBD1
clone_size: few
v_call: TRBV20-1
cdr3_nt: TGCAGTGCTTATGACAGGGCCTATGGCTACACCTTC
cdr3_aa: CSAYDRAYGYTF

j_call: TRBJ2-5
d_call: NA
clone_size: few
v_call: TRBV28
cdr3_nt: TGTGCCAGCAGGGGTGGTGGGAATGAAGAGACCCAGTACTTC
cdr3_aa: CASRGGGNEETQYF

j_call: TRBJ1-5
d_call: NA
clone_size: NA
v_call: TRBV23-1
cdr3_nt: TGCGCCAGCAGTCAATTTCAGCCCCAGCATTTT
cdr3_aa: CASSQFQPQHF

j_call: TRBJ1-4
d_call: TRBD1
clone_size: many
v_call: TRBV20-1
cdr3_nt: TGCAGTGCCGAAGGCAGGGGGTACGGTAATGAAAAACTGTTTTTT
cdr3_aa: CSAEGRGYGNEKLFF

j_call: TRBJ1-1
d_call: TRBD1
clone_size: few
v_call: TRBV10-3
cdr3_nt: TGTGCCATCAGTCCTGGGGGCGGACAGGGGAGAACTGAAGCTTTCTTT
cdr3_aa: CAISPGGGQGRTEAFF

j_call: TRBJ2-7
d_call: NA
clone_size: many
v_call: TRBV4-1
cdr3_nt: TGCGCCAGCAGCCAAGACGAGTACGAGCAGTACTTC
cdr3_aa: CASSQDEYEQYF

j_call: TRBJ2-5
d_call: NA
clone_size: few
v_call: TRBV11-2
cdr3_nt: TGTGCCAGCTCTTTAGGGCGGGAACAAGAGACCCAGTACTTC
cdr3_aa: CASSLGREQETQYF

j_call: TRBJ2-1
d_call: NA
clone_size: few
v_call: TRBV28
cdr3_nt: TGTGCCAGCCTCTTGGGAGTCCGGGACAATGAGCAGTTCTTC
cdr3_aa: CASLLGVRDNEQFF

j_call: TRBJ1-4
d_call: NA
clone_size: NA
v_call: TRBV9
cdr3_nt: TGTGCCAGCAGCGGCGACAGGTTAGGGGGAACTAATGAAAAACTGTTTTTT
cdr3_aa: CASSGDRLGGTNEKLFF

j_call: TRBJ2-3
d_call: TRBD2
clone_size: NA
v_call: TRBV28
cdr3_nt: TGTGCCAGCAGTTCCGAGACTAGCGGGAGGGTCGATACGCAGTATTTT
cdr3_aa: CASSSETSGRVDTQYF

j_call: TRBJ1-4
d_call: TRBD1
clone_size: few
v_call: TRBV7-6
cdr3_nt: TGTGCCAGCAGCTCGACCCACGGGACAGGGGATGAAAAACTGTTTTTT
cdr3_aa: CASSSTHGTGDEKLFF

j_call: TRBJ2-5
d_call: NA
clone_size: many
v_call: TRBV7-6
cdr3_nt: TGTGCCAGCAGGCCGGGCAGCTCCCAAGAGACCCAGTACTTC
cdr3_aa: CASRPGSSQETQYF

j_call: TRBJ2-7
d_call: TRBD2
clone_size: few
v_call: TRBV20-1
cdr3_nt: TGCAGTGCTAGGGAGCGGGGGGGAAGCTACGAACAGTACTTC
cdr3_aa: CSARERGGSYEQYF

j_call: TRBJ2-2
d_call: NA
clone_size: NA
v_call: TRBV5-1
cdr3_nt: TGCGCCAGCAGCATTCGACAGGACCCGAACCGGAAGCTGTTTTTT
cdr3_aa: CASSIRQDPNRKLFF

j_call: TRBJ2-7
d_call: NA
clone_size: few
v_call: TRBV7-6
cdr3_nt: TGTGCCACCTACGAGCAGTACTTC
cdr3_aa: CATYEQYF

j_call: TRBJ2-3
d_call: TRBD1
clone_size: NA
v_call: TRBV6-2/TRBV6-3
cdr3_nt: TGTGCCAGCAGTGACGGACAGGGGAGGCCAGATACGCAGTATTTT
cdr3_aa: CASSDGQGRPDTQYF

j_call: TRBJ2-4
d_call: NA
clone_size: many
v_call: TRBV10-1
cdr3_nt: TGCGCCAGCAGTGAGTCTGGGGAGAAGATTCAGTACTTC
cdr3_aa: CASSESGEKIQYF

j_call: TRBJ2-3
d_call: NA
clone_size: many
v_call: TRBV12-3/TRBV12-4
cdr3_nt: TGTGCCAGCAGTCCCTCTCGCGGGGCCACAGATACGCAGTATTTT
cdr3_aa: CASSPSRGATDTQYF

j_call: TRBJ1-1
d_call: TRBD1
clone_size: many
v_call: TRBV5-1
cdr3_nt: TGCGCCAGCAGTGGGTTTCGGGACAGGGGGTGGAACACTGAAGCTTTCTTT
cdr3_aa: CASSGFRDRGWNTEAFF

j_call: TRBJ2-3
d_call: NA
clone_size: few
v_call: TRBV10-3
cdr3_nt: TGTGCCATCAGTGTAGAGGGTAGCACAGATACGCAGTATTTT
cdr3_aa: CAISVEGSTDTQYF

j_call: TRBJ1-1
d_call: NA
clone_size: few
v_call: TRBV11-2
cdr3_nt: TGTGCCAGCAGCTTAACCCCTAGGAACACTGAAGCTTTCTTT
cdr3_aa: CASSLTPRNTEAFF

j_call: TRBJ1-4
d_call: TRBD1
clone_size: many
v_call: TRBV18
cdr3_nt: TGTGCCAGCTCACCAGGGACAGGGGACGAAAAACTGTTTTTT
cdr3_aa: CASSPGTGDEKLFF

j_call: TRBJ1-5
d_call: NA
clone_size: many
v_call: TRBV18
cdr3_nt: TGTGCCAGCTCATCGGGACATAGCAATCAGCCCCAGCATTTT
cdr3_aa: CASSSGHSNQPQHF

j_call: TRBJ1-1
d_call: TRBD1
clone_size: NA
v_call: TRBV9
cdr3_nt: TGTGCCAGCGGGGGACAGGATTTTCTAGGAGCTTTCTTT
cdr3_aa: CASGGQDFLGAFF

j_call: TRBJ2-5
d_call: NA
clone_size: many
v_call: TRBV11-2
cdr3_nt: TGTGCCAGCAGCTTAGGGACGACCCAAGAGACCCAGTACTTC
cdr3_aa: CASSLGTTQETQYF

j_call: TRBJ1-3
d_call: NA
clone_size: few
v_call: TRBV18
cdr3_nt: TGTGCCAGCTCACCATCCCCAAACTCTGGAAACACCATATATTTT
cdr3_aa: CASSPSPNSGNTIYF

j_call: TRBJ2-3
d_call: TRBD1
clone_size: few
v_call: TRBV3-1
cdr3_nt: TGTGCCAGTAGACAGGGGAGCACAGATACGCAGTATTTT
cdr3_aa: CASRQGSTDTQYF

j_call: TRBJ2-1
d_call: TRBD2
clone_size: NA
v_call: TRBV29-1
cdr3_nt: TGCAGCGAATCTAGCGGGAGTAATGAGCAGTTCTTC
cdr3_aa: CSESSGSNEQFF

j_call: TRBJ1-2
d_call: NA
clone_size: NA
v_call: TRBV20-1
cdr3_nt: TGCAGTGCCCGTGGAGGGGACCCCTATGGCTACACCTTC
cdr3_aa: CSARGGDPYGYTF

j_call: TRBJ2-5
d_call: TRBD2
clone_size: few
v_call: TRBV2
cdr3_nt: TGTGCCAGCAGCCGGACTAGCGGGGTTGAGACCCAGTACTTC
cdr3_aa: CASSRTSGVETQYF

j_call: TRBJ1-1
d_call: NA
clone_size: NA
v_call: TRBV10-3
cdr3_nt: TGTGCCATCAAGACAGAGAGCACTGAAGCTTTCTTT
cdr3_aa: CAIKTESTEAFF

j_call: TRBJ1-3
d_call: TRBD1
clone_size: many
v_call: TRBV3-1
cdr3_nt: TGTGCCAGCAGCCCGACAGGGGCTGGAAACACCATATATTTT
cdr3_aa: CASSPTGAGNTIYF

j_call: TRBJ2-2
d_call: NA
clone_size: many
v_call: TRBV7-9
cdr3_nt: TGTGCCAGCAGCTTAGTGGTGGACTCCGGGGAGCTGTTTTTT
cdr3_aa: CASSLVVDSGELFF

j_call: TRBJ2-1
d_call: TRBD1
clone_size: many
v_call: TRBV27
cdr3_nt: TGTGCCAGCAGTTTTGTAGTGGGACAGGGCCACAATGAGCAGTTCTTC
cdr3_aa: CASSFVVGQGHNEQFF

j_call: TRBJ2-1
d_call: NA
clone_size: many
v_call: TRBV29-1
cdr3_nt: TGCAGCGTTGAGAGGGGACGGAATGAGCAGTTCTTC
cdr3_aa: CSVERGRNEQFF

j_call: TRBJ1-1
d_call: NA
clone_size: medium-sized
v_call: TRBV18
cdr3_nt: TGTGCCAGCTCACAATCCCTGAACACTGAAGCTTTCTTT
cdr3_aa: CASSQSLNTEAFF

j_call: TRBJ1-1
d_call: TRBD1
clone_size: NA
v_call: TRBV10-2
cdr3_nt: TGCGCCAGCCTAAAGAATCCGGGACAGACGAACACTGAAGCTTTCTTT
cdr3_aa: CASLKNPGQTNTEAFF

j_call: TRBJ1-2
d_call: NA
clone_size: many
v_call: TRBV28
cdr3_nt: TGTGCCAGCAGTTTTCAGGGTCTTGGCTACACCTTC
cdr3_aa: CASSFQGLGYTF